Listed here are 28 T cell receptor beta chains from one sample, sequenced in a study of blood T cell repertoires in COVID-19. Only in-frame clones appear in the TCRdb table, and some are missing; sequencing was by immunoSEQ multiplex PCR. This table holds about 210,000 clones, about 82% found once. Sequenced sample: peripheral blood. Receptors were obtained from a man aged 45-60 years with COVID-19, enrolled during active disease.

CDR3 region: CASSLGRQGDGNGYTF. In DNA, the CDR3 is TGCGCCAGCAGCTTGGGCAGACAGGGGGATGGTAATGGCTACACCTTC. The chain recombines TRBV5-1 with TRBJ1-2; 9 nucleotides align to TRBD1. CDR1 and CDR2 from the germline V gene are SGHRS and YFSETQ. The CDR3 totals 16 residues. V trimming: 0 bases; J trimming: 6 bases; junction bases outside the gene matches: 9.

The rearrangement links TRBV10-2 to TRBJ2-1; 9 positions agree with TRBD2. The junction had 6 bases not matched to a gene; V was cut back by 6 bases and J by 3 bases. Per the germline V gene, CDR1 is WSHSY and CDR2 is SAAADI. CDR3 length: 15 amino acids. CDR3 residues: CASSASGENYNEQFF. The CDR3 nucleotides read TGCGCCAGCAGCGCTAGCGGGGAGAACTACAATGAGCAGTTCTTC.

The chain recombines TRBV29-1 with TRBJ2-7, with a tentative D call TRBD2 (6 bases). The germline CDR1 and CDR2 sequences are SQVTM and ANQGSEA. This CDR3 contains 14 residues. Deletions cut 6 bases from V and 0 bases from J, with 15 bases between. CDR3 sequence (DNA): TGCAGCGTCCGGGACTTATCAAACTCCTACGAGCAGTACTTC. It codes for CSVRDLSNSYEQYF.

V gene TRBV18 combines with J gene TRBJ1-1; a possible D gene is TRBD1 (5 bases). The V and J ends lost 3 bases and 2 bases respectively, with 10 bases between them. This CDR3 is built from 14 residues. The germline gives CDR1 KGHSH, CDR2 LQKENI. The CDR3 nucleotides read TGTGCCAGCTCACCGGAAAGGGGAAACACTGAAGCTTTCTTT. Residues: CASSPERGNTEAFF.

The chain joins TRBV2 to TRBJ1-1, with 7 bases identical to TRBD1. The CDR3 has 15 amino acids. From germline, CDR1 is SNHLY and CDR2 FYNNEI. With V trimmed by 6 bases and J by 0 bases, 7 bases remained unmatched. The CDR3 reads CASRTGSNMNTEAFF. DNA for the CDR3: TGTGCCAGCAGGACAGGGTCGAATATGAACACTGAAGCTTTCTTT.

This clone was observed a handful of times. The chain joins TRBV5-1 to TRBJ2-7; tentatively, D is TRBD2 (6 bases). Germline assignment: CDR1 SGHRS and CDR2 YFSETQ. The CDR3 runs 15 residues. Trimming left V 1 base short and J 2 bases short, with 13 bases between. The CDR3 coding sequence is TGCGCCAGCAGCTTGACGCGGGGCGAAACCTACGAGCAGTACTTC. It codes for CASSLTRGETYEQYF.

The CDR3 DNA sequence: TGTGCCAGCAGCTTCCGTAGAGGGAATGAGCAGTTCTTC. This translates into CASSFRRGNEQFF. The rearrangement uses TRBV7-3 and TRBJ2-1; maybe TRBD2 (5 bases). Trimming pared 3 bases from V and 7 bases from J, leaving 10 bases between. Germline V gene data show CDR1 as SGHTA and CDR2 as FQGTGA. CDR3 length: 13 residues.

The V and J genes are TRBV5-1 and TRBJ2-5; D is unclear. CDR3 length equals 12 residues. Germline CDR1 reads SGHRS; CDR2 reads YFSETQ. Deletions cut 2 bases from V and 4 bases from J, with 6 bases between. CDR3 sequence: CASSFPRETQYF. In nucleotides, the CDR3 is TGCGCCAGCAGCTTTCCCCGAGAGACCCAGTACTTC.

The genes are TRBV4-3 and TRBJ2-1, with D unresolved. Trimming shortened V by 0 bases and J by 6 bases, and 15 bases separated the two germline ends. Germline V gives CDR1 LGHNA, CDR2 YSLEER. The CDR3 is made up of 16 amino acids. CDR3 residues: CASSQEAAGPLNEQFF. The CDR3, as DNA: TGCGCCAGCAGCCAAGAGGCAGCTGGGCCCCTCAATGAGCAGTTCTTC.

The chain combines TRBV27 with TRBJ2-1, with D perhaps matching TRBD2 (6 bases). Trimming pared 2 bases from V and 8 bases from J, leaving 10 bases between. Germline values: CDR1 MNHEY, CDR2 SMNVEV (reference sequence). The CDR3 is 13 amino acids. CDR3 DNA: TGTGCCAGCAGTTTAGGAGGGTGGTATGAGCAGTTCTTC. Translating it yields CASSLGGWYEQFF.

This sequence joins TRBV9 and TRBJ1-5; a possible D gene is TRBD1 (5 bases). Trimming took 3 bases from V and 2 from J, leaving 12 bases between them. Germline CDR1 and CDR2: SGDLS and YYNGEE. This CDR3 is built from 15 residues. The CDR3, as DNA: TGTGCCAGCAGCGCCTCTCCCAGGGGCAATCAGCCCCAGCATTTT. The encoded protein is CASSASPRGNQPQHF.

This clone was detected only once. The rearrangement links TRBV7-8 to TRBJ1-5; 8 bases line up with TRBD1. CDR1 is SGHVS, CDR2 FQNEAQ, per germline. Unmatched junction bases numbered 7, after V lost 5 bases and J lost 1 base. CDR3 length equals 16 residues. The CDR3 coding sequence is TGTGCCAGCAGCACAGGGGGGGATTGGAGCAATCAGCCCCAGCATTTT. This gives the protein CASSTGGDWSNQPQHF.

The chain combines TRBV5-1 with TRBJ2-5; 11 nucleotides align to TRBD1. With 4 bases clipped from V and 4 bases from J, the junction kept 6 bases outside the gene matches. The CDR3 runs 15 residues. In germline, CDR1 is SGHRS, CDR2 YFSETQ. Here the CDR3 DNA reads TGCGCCAGCAGCGTGACGGGACAGGGGGTAGAGACCCAGTACTTC. Its protein is CASSVTGQGVETQYF.

The CDR3 DNA is TGTGCCAGCAGCTCCGGACAGGGTCGGACTGAAGCTTTCTTT. Translating it yields CASSSGQGRTEAFF. The V and J genes are TRBV6-6 and TRBJ1-1; TRBD1 agrees at 8 bases. The junction had 8 bases not matched to a gene; V was cut back by 6 bases and J by 5 bases. Germline V gene data show CDR1 as MNHNY and CDR2 as SVGAGI (reference sequence). The CDR3 has 14 residues.

The chain has TRBV24-1 and TRBJ2-2; 10 bases map to TRBD1. V lost 6 bases to trimming and J lost 4 bases; unmatched junction nucleotides: 10. Germline CDR1 KGHDR, CDR2 SFDVKD. The CDR3 runs to 17 residues. CDR3: CATSTSPGQGSTGELFF. The CDR3 DNA sequence: TGTGCCACCAGTACCTCTCCGGGACAGGGGTCCACCGGGGAGCTGTTTTTT.

This chain links TRBV6-5 with TRBJ2-1; possible D gene TRBD2, 5 bases. V dropped 6 bases and J dropped 5 bases, with 11 bases sitting between them. This CDR3 spans 13 amino acids. Germline loops: CDR1 MNHEY, CDR2 SVGAGI. As DNA, the CDR3 is TGTGCCAGCAGGACGGGGTACAACAATGAGCAGTTCTTC. It specifies CASRTGYNNEQFF.

The chain recombines TRBV30 with TRBJ2-2; TRBD1 agrees at 8 bases. There are 16 residues in the CDR3. Germline CDR1 reads GTSNPN; CDR2 reads SVGIG (reference sequence). The junction had 9 bases not matched to a gene; V was cut back by 3 bases and J by 3 bases. In DNA form, the CDR3 reads TGTGCCTGGAGGGGTAACAGGGGGTGGTACACCGGGGAGCTGTTTTTT. This sequence encodes CAWRGNRGWYTGELFF.

This clone was counted only a few times. The J gene is TRBJ2-3, the V gene TRBV7-9; TRBD1 matches 9 bases. The CDR3 extends over 15 amino acids. The V and J ends lost 1 base and 4 bases, in that order; junction bases with no gene match: 3. Germline V lookup: CDR1 SEHNR, CDR2 FQNEAQ (reference sequence). CDR3 coding DNA: TGTGCCAGCAGCTTAGAACAGGGGGCGTCAGATACGCAGTATTTT. It encodes CASSLEQGASDTQYF.

V is TRBV7-3 and J is TRBJ2-6, with 9 bases fitting TRBD1. With 5 bases clipped from V and 1 base from J, the junction kept 6 bases outside the gene matches. Germline CDR1 reads SGHTA; CDR2 reads FQGTGA. The CDR3 runs to 17 residues. Here the CDR3 DNA reads TGTGCCAGCAGCCATGGACAGGGGTGGTCTGGGGCCAACGTCCTGACTTTC. Protein: CASSHGQGWSGANVLTF.

This clone was picked up a small number of times. The chain combines TRBV27 with TRBJ2-3; D remains unclear. From germline, CDR1 is MNHEY and CDR2 SMNVEV (reference sequence). Trimming pared 5 bases from V and 6 bases from J, leaving 21 bases between. This CDR3 region has 16 residues. The CDR3 here is CASSPYVIRRQDTQYF. The CDR3 region has the DNA TGTGCCAGCAGTCCGTACGTAATACGGCGGCAGGATACGCAGTATTTT.

V usage is TRBV6-2 or TRBV6-3 and J usage is TRBJ1-5; maybe TRBD1 (5 bases). Trimming pared 4 bases from V and 5 bases from J, leaving 12 bases between. This CDR3 is 14 amino acids long. Germline V gives CDR1 MNHEY, CDR2 SVGEGT. CDR3 DNA sequence: TGTGCCAGCAGTTCCACAGGACGGGATCAGCCCCAGCATTTT. Amino acids: CASSSTGRDQPQHF.

V usage is TRBV7-3 and J usage is TRBJ2-6; no clear D gene. V lost 5 bases to trimming and J lost 0 bases, with 8 bases between them. The CDR3 contains 15 residues. Per germline, CDR1 SGHTA and CDR2 FQGTGA. The DNA of the CDR3 is TGTGCCAGCAGCGCGGTGGTCTCTGGGGCCAACGTCCTGACTTTC. Translated: CASSAVVSGANVLTF. Complete variable domain (other parts from reference TRBV7-3 and TRBJ2-6): GAGVSQTPSNKVTEKGKYVELRCDPISGHTALYWYRQSLGQGPEFLIYFQGTGAADDSGLPNDRFFAVRPEGSVSTLKIQRTERGDSAVYLCASSAVVSGANVLTFGAGSRLTVL.

The chain links TRBV5-1 to TRBJ2-7, with D perhaps TRBD1 (6 bases). Trimming removed 2 bases at V and 1 base at J, with 13 bases between. The CDR3 contains 15 residues. The germline V gene encodes CDR1 SGHRS and CDR2 YFSETQ. The CDR3 bases are TGCGCCAGCAGCTTAGGAACTGACAGGTCCTACGAGCAGTACTTC. Translating gives CASSLGTDRSYEQYF.

The chain is built from TRBV6-5 and TRBJ2-7; 10 bases are shared with TRBD2. CDR1 and CDR2 from the germline V gene are MNHEY and SVGAGI. The CDR3 loop spans 15 amino acids. Trimming at V came to 6 bases and at J to 5 bases, leaving 10 bases not matched to a gene. CDR3 protein: CASRISVAGGNEQYF. CDR3 DNA: TGTGCCAGCAGAATATCCGTAGCGGGGGGTAACGAGCAGTACTTC.

The V gene is TRBV10-1, the J gene TRBJ2-1, with TRBD1 matching 8 bases. Germline lookup yields CDR1 WNHNN and CDR2 SYGVQD (reference sequence). This CDR3 has 13 amino acids. The junction had 6 bases not matched to a gene; V was cut back by 5 bases and J by 9 bases. CDR3 DNA: TGCGCCAGCAGTACTCAGGGGGCCGGTGAGCAGTTCTTC. It codes for CASSTQGAGEQFF.

The chain carries TRBV6-5 and TRBJ1-2, with 8 bases matching TRBD1. V lost 0 bases to trimming and J lost 7 bases; unmatched junction nucleotides: 7. Germline CDR1 is MNHEY and CDR2 is SVGAGI. CDR3 length equals 15 residues. The CDR3 DNA follows: TGTGCCAGCAGTTACTCGATTGCACAGGGGGGTGGCTACACCTTC. It codes for CASSYSIAQGGGYTF.

This sequence joins TRBV7-8 and TRBJ1-5; D not certain. This CDR3 comprises 15 residues. Per the germline V gene, CDR1 is SGHVS and CDR2 is FQNEAQ. V dropped 5 bases and J dropped 2 bases, with 13 bases sitting between them. CDR3 bases: TGTGCCAGCAGCCCCTTCGGTAGAGGCAATCAGCCCCAGCATTTT. Translation: CASSPFGRGNQPQHF.

This clone was detected only once. The rearrangement uses TRBV6-2 or TRBV6-3 and TRBJ2-3, with 8 positions matching TRBD2. Germline trimming cut 5 bases from V and 3 bases from J; bases unmatched to any gene: 7. CDR3 length: 15 amino acids. Germline CDR1 and CDR2: MNHEY and SVGEGT. For the CDR3, the DNA is TGTGCCAGCAGTCGCCCCGGGGGGGGGACAGATACGCAGTATTTT. It specifies CASSRPGGGTDTQYF.